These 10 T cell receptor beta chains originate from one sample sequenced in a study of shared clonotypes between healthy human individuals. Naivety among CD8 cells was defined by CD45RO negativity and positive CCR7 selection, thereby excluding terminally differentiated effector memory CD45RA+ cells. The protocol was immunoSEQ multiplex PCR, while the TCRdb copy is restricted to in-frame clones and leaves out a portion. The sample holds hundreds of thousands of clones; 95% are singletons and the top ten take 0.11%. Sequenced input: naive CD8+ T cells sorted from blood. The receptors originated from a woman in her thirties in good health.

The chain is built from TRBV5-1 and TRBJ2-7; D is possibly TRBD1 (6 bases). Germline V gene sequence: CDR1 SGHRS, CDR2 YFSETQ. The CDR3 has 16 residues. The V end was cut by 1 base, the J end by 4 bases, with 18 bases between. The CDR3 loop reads CASSLSGAGLTYEQYF. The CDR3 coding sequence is TGCGCCAGCAGCTTGTCAGGGGCAGGTTTAACTTACGAGCAGTACTTC. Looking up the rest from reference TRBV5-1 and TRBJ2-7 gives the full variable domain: KAGVTQTPRYLIKTRGQQVTLSCSPISGHRSVSWYQQTPGQGLQFLFEYFSETQRNKGNFPGRFSGRQFSNSRSEMNVSTLELGDSALYLCASSLSGAGLTYEQYFGPGTRLTVT.

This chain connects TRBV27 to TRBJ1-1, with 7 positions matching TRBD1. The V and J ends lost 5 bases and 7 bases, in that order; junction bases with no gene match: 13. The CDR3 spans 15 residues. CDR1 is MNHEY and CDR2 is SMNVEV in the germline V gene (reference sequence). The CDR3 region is CASSQRDSHRSEAFF. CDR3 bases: TGTGCCAGCAGTCAAAGGGACAGCCACCGTAGTGAAGCTTTCTTT.

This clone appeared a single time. This chain's CDR3 is CASGGRGGHTEAFF. As DNA, the CDR3 is TGTGCCAGCGGGGGTCGAGGAGGACACACTGAAGCTTTCTTT. The V call is TRBV28, the J call TRBJ1-1, with D possibly matching TRBD1 (5 bases). CDR3 length: 14 amino acids. V dropped 8 bases and J dropped 3 bases, with 16 bases sitting between them. Germline CDR1 and CDR2: MDHEN and SYDVKM.

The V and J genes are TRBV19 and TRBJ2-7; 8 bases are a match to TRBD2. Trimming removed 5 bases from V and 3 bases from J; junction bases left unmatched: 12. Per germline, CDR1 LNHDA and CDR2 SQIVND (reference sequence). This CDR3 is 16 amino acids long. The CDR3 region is CASSPGRLAGGYEQYF. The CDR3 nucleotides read TGTGCCAGTAGTCCCGGCCGGTTGGCGGGGGGCTACGAGCAGTACTTC.

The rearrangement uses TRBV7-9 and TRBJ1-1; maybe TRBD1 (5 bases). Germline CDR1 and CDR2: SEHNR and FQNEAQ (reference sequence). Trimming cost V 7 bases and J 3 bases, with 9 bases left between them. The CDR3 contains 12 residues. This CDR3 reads CASTWGDTEAFF. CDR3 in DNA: TGTGCCAGCACTTGGGGGGACACTGAAGCTTTCTTT.

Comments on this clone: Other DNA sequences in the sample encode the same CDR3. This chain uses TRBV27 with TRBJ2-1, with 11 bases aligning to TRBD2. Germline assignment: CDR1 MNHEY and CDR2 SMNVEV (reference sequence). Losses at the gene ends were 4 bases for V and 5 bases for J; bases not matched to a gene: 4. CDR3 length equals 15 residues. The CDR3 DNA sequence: TGTGCCAGCAGTTCCGGGACTAGCGGTGACAATGAGCAGTTCTTC. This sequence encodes CASSSGTSGDNEQFF.

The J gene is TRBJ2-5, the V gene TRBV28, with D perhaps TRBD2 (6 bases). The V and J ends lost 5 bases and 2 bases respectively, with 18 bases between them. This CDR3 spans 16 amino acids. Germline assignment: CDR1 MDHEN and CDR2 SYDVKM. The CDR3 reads CASSQMAGWDQETQYF. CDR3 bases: TGTGCCAGCAGTCAGATGGCGGGATGGGATCAAGAGACCCAGTACTTC. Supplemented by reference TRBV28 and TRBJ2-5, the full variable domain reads DVKVTQSSRYLVKRTGEKVFLECVQDMDHENMFWYRQDPGLGLRLIYFSYDVKMKEKGDIPEGYSVSREKKERFSLILESASTNQTSMYLCASSQMAGWDQETQYFGPGTRLLVL.

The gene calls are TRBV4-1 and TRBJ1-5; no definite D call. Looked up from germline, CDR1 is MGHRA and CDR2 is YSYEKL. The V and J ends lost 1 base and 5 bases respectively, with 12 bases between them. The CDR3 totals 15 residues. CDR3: CASSQVEGSYQPQHF. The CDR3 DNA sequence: TGCGCCAGCAGCCAAGTGGAAGGGTCATATCAGCCCCAGCATTTT.

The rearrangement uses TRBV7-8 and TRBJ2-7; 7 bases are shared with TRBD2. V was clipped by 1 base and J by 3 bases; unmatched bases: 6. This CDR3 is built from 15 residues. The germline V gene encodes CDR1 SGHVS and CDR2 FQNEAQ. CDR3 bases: TGTGCCAGCAGCTTAGTAGTCGGGAGGAACTACGAGCAGTACTTC. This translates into CASSLVVGRNYEQYF.

CDR3 in amino acids: CASSEKTGTSSYEQYF. CDR3 coding DNA: TGTGCCAGCAGTGAGAAGACCGGGACTAGTTCCTACGAGCAGTACTTC. The rearrangement uses TRBV27 and TRBJ2-7, with 8 bases aligning to TRBD2. V was clipped by 5 bases and J by 1 base; unmatched bases: 10. The CDR3 runs 16 residues. The germline CDR1 and CDR2 sequences are MNHEY and SMNVEV (reference sequence).